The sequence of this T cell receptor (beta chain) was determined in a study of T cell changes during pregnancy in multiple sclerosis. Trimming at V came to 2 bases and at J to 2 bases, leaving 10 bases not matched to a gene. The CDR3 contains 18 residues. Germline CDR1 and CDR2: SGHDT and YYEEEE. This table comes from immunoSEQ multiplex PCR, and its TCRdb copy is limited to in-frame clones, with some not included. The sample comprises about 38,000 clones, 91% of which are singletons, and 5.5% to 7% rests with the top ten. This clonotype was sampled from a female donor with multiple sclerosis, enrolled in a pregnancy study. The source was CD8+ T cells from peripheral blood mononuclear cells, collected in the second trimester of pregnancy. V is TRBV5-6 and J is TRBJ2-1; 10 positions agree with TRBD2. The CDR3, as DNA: TGTGCCAGCAGCTTCTGGGTTAGCGGGGGGACAACCTACAATGAGCAGTTCTTC. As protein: CASSFWVSGGTTYNEQFF.